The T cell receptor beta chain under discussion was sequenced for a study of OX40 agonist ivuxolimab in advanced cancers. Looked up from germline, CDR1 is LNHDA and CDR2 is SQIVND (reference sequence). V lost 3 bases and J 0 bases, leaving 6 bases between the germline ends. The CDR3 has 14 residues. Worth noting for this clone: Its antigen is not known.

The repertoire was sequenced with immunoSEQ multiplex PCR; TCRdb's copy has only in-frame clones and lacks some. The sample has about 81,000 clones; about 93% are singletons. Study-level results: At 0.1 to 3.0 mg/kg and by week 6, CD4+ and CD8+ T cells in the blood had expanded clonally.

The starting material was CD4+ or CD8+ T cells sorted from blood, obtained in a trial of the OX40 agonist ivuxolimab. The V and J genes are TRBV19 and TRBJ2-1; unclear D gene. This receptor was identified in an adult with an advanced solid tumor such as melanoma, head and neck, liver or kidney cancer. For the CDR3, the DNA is TGTGCCAGTAGTATTGCTACCTCCTACAATGAGCAGTTCTTC. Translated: CASSIATSYNEQFF.